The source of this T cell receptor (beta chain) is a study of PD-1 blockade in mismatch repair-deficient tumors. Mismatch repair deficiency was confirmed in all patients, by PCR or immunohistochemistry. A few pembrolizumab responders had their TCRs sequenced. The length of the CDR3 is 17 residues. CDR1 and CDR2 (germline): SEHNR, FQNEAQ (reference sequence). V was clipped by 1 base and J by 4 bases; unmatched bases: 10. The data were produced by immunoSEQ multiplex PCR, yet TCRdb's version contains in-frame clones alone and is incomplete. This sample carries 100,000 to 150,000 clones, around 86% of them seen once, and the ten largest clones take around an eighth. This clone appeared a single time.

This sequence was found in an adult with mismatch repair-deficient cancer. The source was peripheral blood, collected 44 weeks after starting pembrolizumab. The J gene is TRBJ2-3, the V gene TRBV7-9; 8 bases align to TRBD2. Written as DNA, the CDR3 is TGTGCCAGCAGCTTAGTCCCGAGCGGGAGCGGGCCAGATACGCAGTATTTT. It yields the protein CASSLVPSGSGPDTQYF. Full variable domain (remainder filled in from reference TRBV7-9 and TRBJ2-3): DTGVSQNPRHKITKRGQNVTFRCDPISEHNRLYWYRQTLGQGPEFLTYFQNEAQLEKSRLLSDRFSAERPKGSFSTLEIQRTEQGDSAMYLCASSLVPSGSGPDTQYFGPGTRLTVL.